This paragraph reports one TCR beta chain. This entry is derived from a study of T cell changes during pregnancy in multiple sclerosis. Trimming shortened V by 4 bases and J by 7 bases, and 12 bases separated the two germline ends. Germline-derived CDR1 and CDR2 are SGHRS and YFSETQ. The CDR3 contains 12 residues. Generated by immunoSEQ multiplex PCR, the TCRdb table keeps only in-frame clones and is missing some. The sample shows around 71,000 clones, just over 90% of them seen only once. This TCR was sampled from a female donor with multiple sclerosis, enrolled in a pregnancy study. Here the sequenced sample was peripheral blood, taken after pregnancy. The V and J genes are TRBV5-1 and TRBJ2-7; D gene uncertain. The CDR3 region has the DNA TGCGCCAGCAGCCAGACGCGAGGTGAGCAGTACTTC. Translated, it gives CASSQTRGEQYF.